Following are 24 T cell receptor beta chains from one sample sequenced in a study of vaccination and CD4 T cells after COVID-19. The Oncomine TCR Beta short-read assay was applied to DNA of cultured CD4+ T cells. TCRdb reprocessed the PCR reads with MiXCR, giving one entry per CDR3 protein. The top ten hold roughly 47% of the sample, which has approximately 5,000 distinct CDR3 sequences, roughly 60% seen once. What these receptors recognize is not known. As to treatment: approximately nine-day PBMC culture with coronavirus spike peptide pools or control peptides (ViraFEST assay). From the unexposed donor, CD4+ T cells were collected ahead of the COVID-19 pandemic (2011-2018). Input material: CD4+ T cells from blood, cultured in vitro. The receptors stem from a human donor in good health.

This clonotype was counted once. This chain links TRBV5-1 with TRBJ1-1; D remains unclear. CDR3 size: 13 residues. Germline values: CDR1 SGHRS, CDR2 YFSETQ. V dropped 0 bases and J dropped 7 bases, with 10 bases sitting between them. For the CDR3, the DNA is TGCGCCAGCAGCTTGGTAGCGGGCCGTGAAGCTTTCTTT. Residues: CASSLVAGREAFF.

The V call is TRBV10-3, the J call TRBJ1-2; D is perhaps TRBD1 (5 bases). This CDR3 is 13 amino acids long. Trimming took 4 bases from V and 2 from J, leaving 8 bases between them. The V gene's germline CDR1 is ENHRY and CDR2 SYGVKD. DNA of the CDR3: TGTGCCATCAGTGTAGCAGGGAACTATGGCTACACCTTC. It translates to CAISVAGNYGYTF.

CDR3 sequence reads: CASSPGTAYGYTF. CDR3 bases: TGTGCCAGCAGCCCCGGGACAGCCTATGGCTACACCTTC. This chain connects TRBV3-1 to TRBJ1-2; TRBD1 matches at 7 bases. The V gene's germline CDR1 is LGHDT and CDR2 YNNKEL (reference sequence). The CDR3 runs to 13 residues. Trimming removed 4 bases from V and 4 bases from J; junction bases left unmatched: 3.

The chain joins TRBV6-5 to TRBJ1-2, with a weak D call TRBD1 (5 bases). Trimming took 2 bases from V and 2 from J, leaving 18 bases between them. CDR1 is MNHEY and CDR2 is SVGAGI in the germline V gene. This CDR3 contains 17 residues. For the CDR3, the DNA is TGTGCCAGCAGTTACGACGCACAGGACCTTATCAACTATGGCTACACCTTC. Protein sequence: CASSYDAQDLINYGYTF.

This chain uses TRBV15 with TRBJ1-2; the D is unclear. CDR3 length equals 13 residues. Germline CDR1 reads LNHNV; CDR2 reads YYDKDF (reference sequence). Between the trimmed V and J ends, which lost 0 bases and 5 bases, there was a span of 7 bases. The chain's CDR3 is CATSRDVKYGYTF. DNA of the CDR3: TGTGCCACCAGCAGAGATGTCAAATATGGCTACACCTTC.

This chain connects TRBV27 to TRBJ2-5, with 8 bases aligning to TRBD2. Looked up from germline, CDR1 is MNHEY and CDR2 is SMNVEV (reference sequence). The CDR3 has 15 residues. V trimming: 2 bases; J trimming: 4 bases; junction bases outside the gene matches: 6. DNA of the CDR3: TGTGCCAGCAGTTTAGAAGGACTAGCAGGAGAGACCCAGTACTTC. The encoded protein is CASSLEGLAGETQYF.

This chain uses TRBV6-5 with TRBJ2-1, with 12 bases lining up with TRBD2. V lost 4 bases, J lost 4 bases, and 17 bases stayed unmatched. Germline CDR1 MNHEY, CDR2 SVGAGI. CDR3 length: 20 amino acids. The CDR3: CASSFPSLAGGYPQYNEQFF. CDR3 coding DNA: TGTGCCAGCAGTTTCCCAAGCCTAGCGGGAGGGTACCCGCAATACAATGAGCAGTTCTTC.

The chain carries TRBV12-3 or TRBV12-4 and TRBJ1-2; D is undetermined. The germline V and J ends were trimmed by 4 bases and 0 bases, with 9 bases remaining between them. This CDR3 region has 14 residues. The CDR3 nucleotides read TGTGCCAGCAGTTCAACAATAGCTAACTATGGCTACACCTTC. Translated: CASSSTIANYGYTF.

The chain has TRBV20-1 and TRBJ1-1; possible D gene TRBD1, 6 bases. The CDR3 loop spans 15 amino acids. Trimming pared 3 bases from V and 0 bases from J, leaving 14 bases between. Germline CDR1 is DFQATT and CDR2 is SNEGSKA (reference sequence). The CDR3 spells CSASSSGALNTEAFF. CDR3 sequence (DNA): TGCAGTGCTAGTTCTTCAGGGGCCCTGAACACTGAAGCTTTCTTT.

This clonotype was seen more than once but under ten times. The chain is built from TRBV6-5 and TRBJ2-6; tentatively, D is TRBD2 (6 bases). Per germline, CDR1 MNHEY and CDR2 SVGAGI. The length of the CDR3 is 17 residues. Trimming took 0 bases from V and 4 from J, leaving 13 bases between them. The CDR3 coding sequence is TGTGCCAGCAGTTACTCTCCTAGCGCGCGCGGGGCCAACGTCCTGACTTTC. It translates to CASSYSPSARGANVLTF.

The chain combines TRBV27 with TRBJ2-2; D is uncertain. Germline lookup yields CDR1 MNHEY and CDR2 SMNVEV (reference sequence). Trimming shortened V by 0 bases and J by 6 bases, and 5 bases separated the two germline ends. The CDR3 is 13 residues long. In nucleotides, the CDR3 is TGTGCCAGCAGTTTATCGGACGCCGGGGAGCTGTTTTTT. Encoded protein: CASSLSDAGELFF.

The chain links TRBV11-3 to TRBJ2-7; 8 nucleotides align to TRBD1. This CDR3 comprises 13 residues. Trimming at V came to 0 bases and at J to 6 bases, leaving 1 base not matched to a gene. The germline V gene encodes CDR1 SGHNT and CDR2 YENEEA. The CDR3 DNA reads as TGTGCCAGCAGCTTAGATACAGGGGGCGAGCAGTACTTC. Its protein is CASSLDTGGEQYF.

This clonotype was seen only a few times. V is TRBV27 and J is TRBJ2-5; D is possibly TRBD1 (6 bases). V lost 3 bases, J lost 1 base, and 18 bases lay in between. Looked up from germline, CDR1 is MNHEY and CDR2 is SMNVEV (reference sequence). The CDR3 runs to 17 residues. The DNA for the CDR3 is TGTGCCAGCAGTTTTCCAGGGGAGTGGAGACCCCAAGAGACCCAGTACTTC. Protein: CASSFPGEWRPQETQYF.

The V and J genes are TRBV5-4 and TRBJ1-2; the D is unclear. Trimming cost V 3 bases and J 2 bases, with 5 bases left between them. This CDR3 spans 12 amino acids. Germline values: CDR1 SGHNT, CDR2 YYREEE (reference sequence). The CDR3 region is CASSSRNYGYTF. As DNA, the CDR3 is TGTGCCAGCAGCTCTCGGAACTATGGCTACACCTTC.

The chain employs TRBV6-1 and TRBJ2-7; D is perhaps TRBD2 (6 bases). CDR3 length: 14 residues. V lost 3 bases, J lost 3 bases, and 12 bases lay in between. Germline CDR1 reads MNHNS; CDR2 reads SASEGT. The CDR3 protein is CASSDSGRGYEQYF. CDR3 nucleotide sequence: TGTGCCAGCAGTGATTCCGGGCGGGGCTACGAGCAGTACTTC.

The rearrangement joins TRBV7-8 to TRBJ2-1; 8 bases agree with TRBD2. Looked up from germline, CDR1 is SGHVS and CDR2 is FQNEAQ. The CDR3 sequence is 15 residues long. Unmatched junction bases numbered 10, after V lost 5 bases and J lost 7 bases. CDR3 protein: CASSPGLVKANEQFF. The CDR3 DNA reads TGTGCCAGCAGCCCGGGACTAGTCAAAGCGAATGAGCAGTTCTTC.

The chain is built from TRBV5-1 and TRBJ2-7; D is unresolved. The ends were cut back, 0 bases at V and 4 bases at J, with 8 bases in the middle. Germline V lookup: CDR1 SGHRS, CDR2 YFSETQ. The CDR3 spans 13 residues. As DNA, the CDR3 is TGCGCCAGCAGCTTGGAGGATCTGTACGAGCAGTACTTC. This translates into CASSLEDLYEQYF.

The chain uses TRBV2 and TRBJ2-2; TRBD1 aligns across 11 bases. CDR1 is SNHLY, CDR2 FYNNEI, per germline. The V and J ends lost 3 bases and 5 bases, in that order; junction bases with no gene match: 5. This CDR3 spans 16 amino acids. The CDR3 loop is CASSERGQGVTGELFF. Written as DNA, the CDR3 is TGTGCCAGCAGTGAGAGGGGACAGGGGGTTACCGGGGAGCTGTTTTTT. Drawing the rest from reference TRBV2 and TRBJ2-2, the complete variable domain is EPEVTQTPSHQVTQMGQEVILRCVPISNHLYFYWYRQILGQKVEFLVSFYNNEISEKSEIFDDQFSVERPDGSNFTLKIRSTKLEDSAMYFCASSERGQGVTGELFFGEGSRLTVL.

CDR3 nucleotides: TGTGCCAGCAGTTTGTTAACTAGCTCTGGGGCCAACGTCCTGACTTTC. Its translation: CASSLLTSSGANVLTF. This chain links TRBV27 with TRBJ2-6, with D tentatively TRBD2 (5 bases). This CDR3 contains 16 residues. Trimming removed 3 bases at V and 0 bases at J, with 9 bases between. CDR1 and CDR2 (germline): MNHEY, SMNVEV (reference sequence).

V is TRBV18 and J is TRBJ2-5; TRBD1 matches at 7 bases. Germline CDR1 KGHSH, CDR2 LQKENI. J gave up 4 bases and V 1 base, and 9 bases lay outside the gene matches. The CDR3 length is 16 residues. The CDR3 nucleotides read TGTGCCAGCTCACCACTGGACAGGAAGGATGGAGAGACCCAGTACTTC. Translation: CASSPLDRKDGETQYF.

Only a few counts were recorded for this clonotype. V gene TRBV19 combines with J gene TRBJ1-5; D is uncertain. The CDR3 runs 15 residues. V was trimmed by 8 bases and J by 3 bases, leaving 17 bases between them. Germline V gives CDR1 LNHDA, CDR2 SQIVND (reference sequence). CDR3 in amino acids: CASGRHGGDNQPQHF. CDR3 bases: TGTGCCAGTGGTCGGCACGGAGGAGACAATCAGCCCCAGCATTTT.

CDR3 in DNA: TGTGCCAGCAGCTTAGACCGGGGAAACACCATATATTTT. Amino acids: CASSLDRGNTIYF. V and J are TRBV7-7 and TRBJ1-3; D uncertain. The CDR3 is 13 amino acids. Germline-derived CDR1 and CDR2 are SSHAT and FNYEAQ (reference sequence). V was clipped by 1 base and J by 4 bases, with 5 bases between them.

In this sample, this clonotype turned up a few times. This chain links TRBV6-5 with TRBJ2-3; D is undetermined. The CDR3 totals 14 residues. V dropped 2 bases and J dropped 5 bases, with 11 bases sitting between them. Germline V gives CDR1 MNHEY, CDR2 SVGAGI. CDR3 in DNA: TGTGCCAGCAGTTACAAGGCTCCGCTAGATACGCAGTATTTT. It yields the protein CASSYKAPLDTQYF.

The rearrangement joins TRBV7-8 to TRBJ1-6, with a possible D match to TRBD1 (5 bases). V shed 0 bases and J shed 7 bases, with 10 bases lying between them. Germline V lookup: CDR1 SGHVS, CDR2 FQNEAQ. The CDR3 is 15 residues long. The CDR3 here is CASSLAREGNSPLHF. In nucleotides, the CDR3 is TGTGCCAGCAGCTTAGCTCGGGAGGGGAATTCACCCCTCCACTTT.